Below, 29 T cell receptor beta chains from the same sample are listed, as sequenced in a study of blood T cell repertoires in COVID-19. Only in-frame clones appear in the TCRdb table, and some are missing; sequencing was by immunoSEQ multiplex PCR. The sample records about 150,000 clones, about four fifths being singletons. The sequenced sample consisted of peripheral blood. Receptors were obtained from a young man with active or convalescent COVID-19.

The chain uses TRBV3-1 (or the pseudogene TRBV3-2) and TRBJ1-2; TRBD1 is a possible D gene (5 bases). V dropped 1 base and J dropped 10 bases, with 13 bases sitting between them. In germline, CDR1 is LGHDT, CDR2 YNNKEL (reference sequence). This CDR3 is built from 13 residues. The CDR3 DNA sequence: TGTGCCAGCAGCCAAGTGTCAGGGAGGATCTACACCTTC. Translating it yields CASSQVSGRIYTF.

The count of this clone is one. The chain links TRBV10-3 to TRBJ1-2; 8 bases align to TRBD1. This CDR3 has 15 residues. Trimming cost V 3 bases and J 4 bases; bases outside gene matches: 7. From germline, CDR1 is ENHRY and CDR2 SYGVKD. The CDR3 loop reads CAISDLMDRVYGYTF. In DNA form, the CDR3 reads TGTGCCATCAGTGATCTCATGGACAGGGTCTATGGCTACACCTTC.

J is TRBJ2-1 and V is TRBV5-4; D is ambiguous. Germline loops: CDR1 SGHNT, CDR2 YYREEE (reference sequence). This CDR3 spans 16 amino acids. Trimming cost V 0 bases and J 7 bases, with 17 bases left between them. The CDR3 DNA follows: TGTGCCAGCAGCTTGGCCAGTCTGCGAACTAAGAATGAGCAGTTCTTC. Its protein is CASSLASLRTKNEQFF.

The V and J genes are TRBV14 and TRBJ1-1; no firm D call. Germline loops: CDR1 SGHDN, CDR2 FVKESK. The CDR3 runs 13 residues. V lost 1 base, J lost 5 bases, and 8 bases lay in between. CDR3 in DNA: TGTGCCAGCAGCCAAGTCTCGGTTACTGAAGCTTTCTTT. Translating it yields CASSQVSVTEAFF.

The chain employs TRBV11-3 and TRBJ2-7; D ambiguous. The CDR3 length is 13 residues. Trimming stripped 0 bases from V and 7 bases from J, with 10 bases between. Per the germline V gene, CDR1 is SGHNT and CDR2 is YENEEA. The CDR3: CASSLEAWSEQYF. The CDR3, as DNA: TGTGCCAGCAGCTTAGAGGCATGGAGTGAGCAGTACTTC. Using reference TRBV11-3 and TRBJ2-7 for the parts outside the CDR3, the full variable domain is EAGVVQSPRYKIIEKKQPVAFWCNPISGHNTLYWYLQNLGQGPELLIRYENEEAVDDSQLPKDRFSAERLKGVDSTLKIQPAELGDSAVYLCASSLEAWSEQYFGPGTRLTVT.

The V call is TRBV9, the J call TRBJ2-1; 9 bases are a match to TRBD1. CDR3 length equals 16 residues. CDR1 SGDLS and CDR2 YYNGEE come from the germline V gene. The junction had 9 bases not matched to a gene; V was cut back by 4 bases and J by 4 bases. The CDR3 region is CASSPRTGVWYNEQFF. The CDR3 region has the DNA TGTGCCAGCAGCCCCCGGACAGGGGTTTGGTACAATGAGCAGTTCTTC.

The chain recombines TRBV4-3 with TRBJ2-4; D is unclear. The CDR3 totals 14 residues. Germline V gene data show CDR1 as LGHNA and CDR2 as YSLEER. Trimming took off 0 bases at V and 9 bases at J, with 12 bases between the two ends. The CDR3 is CASSQDWAESIQYF. The CDR3 DNA is TGCGCCAGCAGCCAAGATTGGGCAGAGAGCATTCAGTACTTC.

The chain carries TRBV10-2 and TRBJ2-7, with D tentatively TRBD2 (5 bases). Germline values: CDR1 WSHSY, CDR2 SAAADI. V shed 4 bases and J shed 7 bases, with 8 bases lying between them. CDR3 size: 11 residues. The DNA for the CDR3 is TGCGCCAGCAGTGCCGGGAAGGAGCAGTACTTC. Its translation is CASSAGKEQYF.

The chain employs TRBV5-1 and TRBJ2-2; 8 bases line up with TRBD1. Trimming removed 3 bases from V and 3 bases from J; junction bases left unmatched: 7. The CDR3 covers 16 residues. Germline loops: CDR1 SGHRS, CDR2 YFSETQ. CDR3 region: CASSSGGSGYTGELFF. CDR3 sequence (DNA): TGCGCCAGCAGCTCAGGGGGCTCAGGGTACACCGGGGAGCTGTTTTTT. Full variable domain (outside the CDR3, taken from reference TRBV5-1 and TRBJ2-2): KAGVTQTPRYLIKTRGQQVTLSCSPISGHRSVSWYQQTPGQGLQFLFEYFSETQRNKGNFPGRFSGRQFSNSRSEMNVSTLELGDSALYLCASSSGGSGYTGELFFGEGSRLTVL.

J is TRBJ2-1 and V is TRBV5-1; 10 nucleotides match TRBD2. The CDR3 has 15 residues. The germline V gene has CDR1 SGHRS and CDR2 YFSETQ. Trimming cost V 4 bases and J 7 bases; bases outside gene matches: 8. The CDR3 DNA sequence: TGCGCCAGCAGCGTCACTAGCGGGAAGGGGAATGAGCAGTTCTTC. As protein: CASSVTSGKGNEQFF. Variable domain in full (rest from reference TRBV5-1 and TRBJ2-1): KAGVTQTPRYLIKTRGQQVTLSCSPISGHRSVSWYQQTPGQGLQFLFEYFSETQRNKGNFPGRFSGRQFSNSRSEMNVSTLELGDSALYLCASSVTSGKGNEQFFGPGTRLTVL.

The chain combines TRBV19 with TRBJ2-3; D may be TRBD2 (6 bases). Germline lookup yields CDR1 LNHDA and CDR2 SQIVND (reference sequence). The CDR3 runs 15 residues. V lost 6 bases to trimming and J lost 0 bases, with 13 bases between them. CDR3 in amino acids: CASRNRDSSTDTQYF. CDR3 DNA: TGTGCCAGTAGGAACCGGGACTCTAGCACAGATACGCAGTATTTT.

This clone was seen just once. The chain recombines TRBV9 with TRBJ2-2; 9 bases line up with TRBD2. This CDR3 contains 16 residues. V trimming: 6 bases; J trimming: 3 bases; junction bases outside the gene matches: 9. Germline CDR1 reads SGDLS; CDR2 reads YYNGEE. The CDR3 spells CASTRRGGDYTGELFF. In DNA, the CDR3 is TGTGCCAGCACTCGGCGGGGGGGCGACTACACCGGGGAGCTGTTTTTT.

This clone has a single count. V is TRBV29-1 and J is TRBJ2-5, with 8 bases lining up with TRBD2. The J segment lost 1 base and the V segment lost 5 bases, leaving 3 bases of the junction unmatched. The CDR3 totals 13 residues. Germline assignment: CDR1 SQVTM and CDR2 ANQGSEA. The CDR3 here is CSVLTSAQETQYF. The CDR3 nucleotides read TGCAGCGTTCTGACTAGCGCCCAAGAGACCCAGTACTTC.

This clone occurred a few times. The chain employs TRBV14 and TRBJ2-7; TRBD1 aligns across 7 bases. The V gene's germline CDR1 is SGHDN and CDR2 FVKESK. This CDR3 region has 15 residues. V dropped 1 base and J dropped 2; count of bases not matched to a gene: 5. CDR3 coding DNA: TGTGCCAGCAGCCAAGGACAGGGTGGACCCTACGAGCAGTACTTC. Its translation is CASSQGQGGPYEQYF.

This chain connects TRBV20-1 to TRBJ1-4; TRBD1 matches 8 bases. The CDR3 is 16 amino acids. Germline assignment: CDR1 DFQATT and CDR2 SNEGSKA (reference sequence). V lost 3 bases to trimming and J lost 8 bases; unmatched junction nucleotides: 14. This CDR3 reads CSASKGQGMDLEKLFF. In DNA, the CDR3 is TGCAGTGCTAGTAAAGGACAGGGTATGGATCTAGAAAAACTGTTTTTT.

The chain employs TRBV10-3 and TRBJ2-7, with D perhaps TRBD2 (6 bases). With 5 bases removed from V and 0 bases from J, the gap between germline ends came to 17 bases. CDR3 length: 16 residues. Germline assignment: CDR1 ENHRY and CDR2 SYGVKD. CDR3 DNA: TGTGCCATCAGTACCTCGGGGACTTACAACTCCTACGAGCAGTACTTC. This encodes CAISTSGTYNSYEQYF.

The chain employs TRBV10-3 and TRBJ2-7, with D perhaps TRBD1 (6 bases). The V and J ends lost 2 bases and 4 bases respectively, with 12 bases between them. Germline lookup yields CDR1 ENHRY and CDR2 SYGVKD. This CDR3 is 14 amino acids long. For the CDR3, the DNA is TGTGCCATCAGTGAGGGGGACATACGATACGAGCAGTACTTC. As protein: CAISEGDIRYEQYF.

The CDR3 region has the DNA TGTGCCAGCAGCTACCGGGACACAGCCTACGAGCAGTACTTC. It is translated as CASSYRDTAYEQYF. This sequence joins TRBV21-1 and TRBJ2-7; the table's D call TRBD1 went unverified against the DNA. TRBV21-1 is listed as a pseudogene. The CDR3 length is 14 residues.

The chain joins TRBV5-4 to TRBJ2-3; a possible D gene is TRBD2 (5 bases). The CDR3 has 12 residues. Trimming left V 3 bases short and J 5 bases short, with 7 bases between. CDR1 and CDR2 from the germline V gene are SGHNT and YYREEE (reference sequence). The DNA of the CDR3 is TGTGCCAGCAGCTCGGAGGAAGATACGCAGTATTTT. This gives the protein CASSSEEDTQYF.

This clone has a handful of counts. CDR3 DNA: TGTGCCAGCTCACCACCAGGGGACGAGCAGTACTTC. It is translated as CASSPPGDEQYF. The chain employs TRBV18 and TRBJ2-7; D is possibly TRBD1 (5 bases). The CDR3 loop spans 12 amino acids. Deletions cut 0 bases from V and 5 bases from J, with 5 bases between. Germline CDR1 and CDR2: KGHSH and LQKENI.

The V and J genes are TRBV3-1 (or the pseudogene TRBV3-2) and TRBJ1-3; D is perhaps TRBD1 (6 bases). The CDR3 is 15 residues long. The V end lost 3 bases, the J end lost 0 bases, and 9 bases lay between the germline ends. The V gene's germline CDR1 is LGHDT and CDR2 YNNKEL (reference sequence). CDR3: CASSHGQSSGNTIYF. The DNA for the CDR3 is TGTGCCAGCAGCCACGGACAGAGCTCTGGAAACACCATATATTTT.

This chain joins TRBV6-5 and TRBJ2-7, with TRBD2 identical over 7 bases. This CDR3 comprises 14 residues. J was trimmed by 2 bases and V by 6 bases; bases with no gene match: 7. Germline V gene lookup returns CDR1 MNHEY and CDR2 SVGAGI. The CDR3 DNA follows: TGTGCCAGCAGCCAGGGTGCGGGAGCCTACGAGCAGTACTTC. It yields the protein CASSQGAGAYEQYF.

The chain has TRBV2 and TRBJ1-1; D is possibly TRBD1 (6 bases). With 8 bases removed from V and 1 base from J, the gap between germline ends came to 14 bases. Germline values: CDR1 SNHLY, CDR2 FYNNEI. CDR3 length: 14 amino acids. Written as DNA, the CDR3 is TGTGCCAGCTTTAAGGGACATTCGAACACTGAAGCTTTCTTT. This encodes CASFKGHSNTEAFF.

This chain links TRBV18 with TRBJ2-2, with a tentative D call TRBD2 (5 bases). The germline gives CDR1 KGHSH, CDR2 LQKENI. Trimming shortened V by 2 bases and J by 6 bases, and 7 bases separated the two germline ends. This CDR3 region has 13 residues. The CDR3 protein is CASSPVGAGELFF. Here the CDR3 DNA reads TGTGCCAGCTCACCAGTGGGAGCCGGGGAGCTGTTTTTT. The entire variable domain, with the rest obtained from reference TRBV18 and TRBJ2-2, is as follows: NAGVMQNPRHLVRRRGQEARLRCSPMKGHSHVYWYRQLPEEGLKFMVYLQKENIIDESGMPKERFSAEFPKEGPSILRIQQVVRGDSAAYFCASSPVGAGELFFGEGSRLTVL.

V usage is TRBV7-3 and J usage is TRBJ2-1; 14 bases agree with TRBD2. Germline trimming cut 1 base from V and 7 bases from J; bases unmatched to any gene: 3. Germline V CDR1 and CDR2: SGHTA, FQGTGA. This CDR3 spans 16 amino acids. The CDR3 reads CASSLRTSGRFNEQFF. The CDR3 DNA sequence: TGTGCCAGCAGCTTAAGGACTAGCGGGAGGTTTAATGAGCAGTTCTTC.

The gene calls are TRBV4-3 and TRBJ2-7; TRBD2 matches 10 bases. Trimming cost V 4 bases and J 3 bases; bases outside gene matches: 6. The CDR3 covers 15 residues. The germline gives CDR1 LGHNA, CDR2 YSLEER. The CDR3 is CASSLLPSGGYEQYF. The CDR3 nucleotides are TGCGCCAGCAGCCTCCTACCTAGCGGGGGCTACGAGCAGTACTTC.

Comment on this clone: One end of the junction fails to match germline, which may point to a read error. The CDR3, as DNA: TGTGCCAGCAGTTGGGCAGGGCTCTTTTTTTTT. This codes for CASSWAGLFFF. The chain has TRBV27 and TRBJ1-6; D perhaps matches TRBD1 (5 bases). Germline V lookup: CDR1 MNHEY, CDR2 SMNVEV (reference sequence). The CDR3 consists of 11 residues.

The count of this clone is one. The CDR3: CAGGEWYNEQFF. The CDR3 DNA is TGTGCTGGGGGGGAGTGGTACAATGAGCAGTTCTTC. This chain joins TRBV5-8 and TRBJ2-1, with 7 bases matching TRBD2. CDR3 length equals 12 residues. Germline-derived CDR1 and CDR2 are SGHTS and YDEGEE.

The rearrangement uses TRBV27 and TRBJ1-1, with no clear D. This CDR3 has 11 amino acids. V was cut by 7 bases and J by 6 bases, with 9 bases left in between. Germline V gene data show CDR1 as MNHEY and CDR2 as SMNVEV (reference sequence). This CDR3 reads CASMRWPEAFF. The CDR3 region has the DNA TGTGCCAGCATGCGGTGGCCTGAAGCTTTCTTT.